This T cell receptor beta chain was recorded in a study of cytomegalovirus exposure and HLA in healthy donors. Use of 60 Vbeta and 13 Jbeta primers characterized the PCR. Data came from immunoSEQ multiplex PCR; TCRdb stores just in-frame clones and leaves some out. The sample has around 150,000 clones, approximately 70% seen once; the top ten hold about 7%. The CDR3 is 17 residues long. Trimming at V came to 2 bases and at J to 8 bases, leaving 14 bases not matched to a gene. The V gene's germline CDR1 is LGHNA and CDR2 YNFKEQ. The chain combines TRBV4-2 with TRBJ2-1, with 8 positions matching TRBD2. The receptor was derived from a man aged 35-49 years in good health and CMV-seropositive. Sequenced: PBMCs. The CDR3 reads CASSQLGGTRVGDEQFF. The CDR3 DNA follows: TGTGCCAGCAGCCAACTAGGCGGGACTAGGGTCGGGGATGAGCAGTTCTTC.